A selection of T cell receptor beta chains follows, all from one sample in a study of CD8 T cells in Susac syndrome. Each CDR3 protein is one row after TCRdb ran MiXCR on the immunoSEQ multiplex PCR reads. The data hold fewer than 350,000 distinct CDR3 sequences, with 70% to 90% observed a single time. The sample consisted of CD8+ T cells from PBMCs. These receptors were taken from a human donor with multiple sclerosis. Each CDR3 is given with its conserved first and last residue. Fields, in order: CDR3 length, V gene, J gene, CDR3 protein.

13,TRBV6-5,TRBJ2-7,CASSYRSSDEQYF
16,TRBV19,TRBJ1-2,CASSMWNSGGSYGYTF
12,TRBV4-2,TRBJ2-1,CASSPSELEQFF
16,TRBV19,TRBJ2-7,CASSIDVASGTYEQYF
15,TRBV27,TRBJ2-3,CASSERTGMADTQYF
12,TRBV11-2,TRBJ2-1,CASSLGLEGQFF
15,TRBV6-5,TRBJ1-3,CASSLDSRSGNTIYF
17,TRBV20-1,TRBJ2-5,CSARDHPPPAGGETQYF
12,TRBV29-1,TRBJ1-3,CSVEISGNTIYF
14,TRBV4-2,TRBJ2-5,CASSLAGGLETQYF